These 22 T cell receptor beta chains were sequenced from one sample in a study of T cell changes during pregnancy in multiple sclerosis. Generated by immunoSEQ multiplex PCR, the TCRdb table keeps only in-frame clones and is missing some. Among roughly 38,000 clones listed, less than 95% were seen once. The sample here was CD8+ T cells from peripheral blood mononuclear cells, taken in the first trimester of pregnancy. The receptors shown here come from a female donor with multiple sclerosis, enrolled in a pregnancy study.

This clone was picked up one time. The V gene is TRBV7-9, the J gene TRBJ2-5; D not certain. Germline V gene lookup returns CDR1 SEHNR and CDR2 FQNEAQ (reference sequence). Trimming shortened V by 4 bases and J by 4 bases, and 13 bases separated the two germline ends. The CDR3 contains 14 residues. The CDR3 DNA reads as TGTGCCAGCAGCTCCCAATGTCGGGTAGAGACCCAGTACTTC. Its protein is CASSSQCRVETQYF.

This CDR3 is CASSYGAVTEAFF. The CDR3 region has the DNA TGTGCCAGCAGTTACGGGGCAGTGACTGAAGCTTTCTTT. The chain is built from TRBV6-5 and TRBJ1-1; a possible D gene is TRBD1 (5 bases). Germline-derived CDR1 and CDR2 are MNHEY and SVGAGI. This CDR3 has 13 residues. The V end was cut by 2 bases, the J end by 5 bases, with 9 bases between.

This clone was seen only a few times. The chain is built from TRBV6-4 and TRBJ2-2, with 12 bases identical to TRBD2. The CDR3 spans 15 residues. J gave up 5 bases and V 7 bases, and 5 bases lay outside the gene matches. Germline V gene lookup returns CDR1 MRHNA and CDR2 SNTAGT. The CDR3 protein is CASTMTSGRTGELFF. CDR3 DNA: TGTGCCAGCACCATGACTAGCGGGAGAACCGGGGAGCTGTTTTTT.

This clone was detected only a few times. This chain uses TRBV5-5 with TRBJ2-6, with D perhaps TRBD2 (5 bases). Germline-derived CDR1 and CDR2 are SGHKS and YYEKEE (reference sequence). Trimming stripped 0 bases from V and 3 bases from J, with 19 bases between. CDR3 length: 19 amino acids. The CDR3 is CASSLERVPSFGGANVLTF. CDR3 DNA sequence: TGTGCCAGCAGCTTGGAGAGGGTTCCTTCCTTTGGTGGGGCCAACGTCCTGACTTTC.

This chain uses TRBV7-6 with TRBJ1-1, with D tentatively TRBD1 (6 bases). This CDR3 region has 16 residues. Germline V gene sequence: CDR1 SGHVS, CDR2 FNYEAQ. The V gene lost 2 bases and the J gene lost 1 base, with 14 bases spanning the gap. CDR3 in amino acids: CASSLLLQGANTEAFF. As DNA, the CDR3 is TGTGCCAGCAGCTTACTACTACAGGGTGCGAACACTGAAGCTTTCTTT.

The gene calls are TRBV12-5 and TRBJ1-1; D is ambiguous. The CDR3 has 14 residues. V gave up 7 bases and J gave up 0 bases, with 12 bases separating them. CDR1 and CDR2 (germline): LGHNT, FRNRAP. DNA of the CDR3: TGTGCTAGTGCCGGGGTCATTATGAACACTGAAGCTTTCTTT. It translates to CASAGVIMNTEAFF.

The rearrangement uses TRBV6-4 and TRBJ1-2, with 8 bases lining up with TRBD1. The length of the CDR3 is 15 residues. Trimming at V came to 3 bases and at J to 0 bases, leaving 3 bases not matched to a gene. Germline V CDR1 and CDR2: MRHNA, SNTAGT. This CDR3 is CASSEQGEANYGYTF. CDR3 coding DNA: TGTGCCAGCAGTGAACAGGGGGAGGCTAACTATGGCTACACCTTC.

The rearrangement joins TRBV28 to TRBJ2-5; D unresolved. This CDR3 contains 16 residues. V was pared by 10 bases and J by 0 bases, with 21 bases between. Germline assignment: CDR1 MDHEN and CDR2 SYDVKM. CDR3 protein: CAIPPCESPHQETQYF. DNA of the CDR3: TGTGCCATCCCCCCTTGTGAGTCCCCCCACCAAGAGACCCAGTACTTC.

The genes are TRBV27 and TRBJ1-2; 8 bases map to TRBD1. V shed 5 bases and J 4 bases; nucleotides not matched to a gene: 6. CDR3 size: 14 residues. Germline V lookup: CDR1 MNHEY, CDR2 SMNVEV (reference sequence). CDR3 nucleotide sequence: TGTGCCAGCAGTACCGGACAGGGCCCCTATGGCTACACCTTC. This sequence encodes CASSTGQGPYGYTF.

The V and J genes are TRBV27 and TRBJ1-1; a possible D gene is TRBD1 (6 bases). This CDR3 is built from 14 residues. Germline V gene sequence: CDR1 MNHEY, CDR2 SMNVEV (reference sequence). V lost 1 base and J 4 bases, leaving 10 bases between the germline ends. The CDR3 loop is CASSLWGLGTEAFF. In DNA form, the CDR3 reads TGTGCCAGCAGTTTATGGGGGCTCGGCACTGAAGCTTTCTTT.

Here the CDR3 reads CASSTGTSGVGNEQFF. CDR3 bases: TGTGCCAGTAGCACCGGGACTAGCGGCGTCGGGAATGAGCAGTTCTTC. The chain recombines TRBV19 with TRBJ2-1; 11 bases map to TRBD2. This CDR3 has 16 amino acids. Germline CDR1 LNHDA, CDR2 SQIVND (reference sequence). V was pared by 6 bases and J by 7 bases, with 11 bases of the junction left unmatched.

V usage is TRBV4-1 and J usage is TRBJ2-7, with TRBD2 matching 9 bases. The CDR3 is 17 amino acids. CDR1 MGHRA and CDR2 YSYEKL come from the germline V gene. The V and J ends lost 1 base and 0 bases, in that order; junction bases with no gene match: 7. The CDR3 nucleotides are TGCGCCAGCAGCCAAGGGACTAGCGTCGTCTTCTCCTACGAGCAGTACTTC. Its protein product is CASSQGTSVVFSYEQYF.

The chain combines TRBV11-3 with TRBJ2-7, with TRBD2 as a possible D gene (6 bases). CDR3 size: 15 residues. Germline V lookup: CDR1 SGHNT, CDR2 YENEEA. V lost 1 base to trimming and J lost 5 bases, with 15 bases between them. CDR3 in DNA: TGTGCCAGCAGCTTAGGGACGGGGGTGATGGACGAGCAGTACTTC. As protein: CASSLGTGVMDEQYF.

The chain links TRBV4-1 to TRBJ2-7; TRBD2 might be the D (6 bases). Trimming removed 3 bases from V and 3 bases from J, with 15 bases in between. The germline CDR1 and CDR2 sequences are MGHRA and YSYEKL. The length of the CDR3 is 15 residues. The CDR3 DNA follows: TGCGCCAGCAGCCAGGATGTCCAGGGAGGCTACGAGCAGTACTTC. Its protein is CASSQDVQGGYEQYF.

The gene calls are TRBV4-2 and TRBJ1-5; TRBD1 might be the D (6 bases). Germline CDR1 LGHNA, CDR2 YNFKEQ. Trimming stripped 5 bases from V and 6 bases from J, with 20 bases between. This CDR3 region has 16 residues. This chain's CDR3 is CASSKGTGLRSQPQHF. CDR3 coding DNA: TGTGCCAGCAGCAAGGGAACAGGGTTACGTAGTCAGCCCCAGCATTTT.

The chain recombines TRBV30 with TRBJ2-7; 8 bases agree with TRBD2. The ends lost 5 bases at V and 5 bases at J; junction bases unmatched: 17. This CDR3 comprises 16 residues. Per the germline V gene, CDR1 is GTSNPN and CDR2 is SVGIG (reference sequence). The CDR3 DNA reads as TGTGCCTGGGGAGAGGGGTCGACTAGCGAGACGGACGAGCAGTACTTC. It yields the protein CAWGEGSTSETDEQYF.

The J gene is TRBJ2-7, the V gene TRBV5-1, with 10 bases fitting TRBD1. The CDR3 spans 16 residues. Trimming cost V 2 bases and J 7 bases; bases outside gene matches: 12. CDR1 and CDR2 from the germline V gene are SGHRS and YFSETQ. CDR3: CASSLRQGALLREQYF. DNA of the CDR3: TGCGCCAGCAGCTTACGACAGGGGGCCCTCCTTAGAGAGCAGTACTTC.

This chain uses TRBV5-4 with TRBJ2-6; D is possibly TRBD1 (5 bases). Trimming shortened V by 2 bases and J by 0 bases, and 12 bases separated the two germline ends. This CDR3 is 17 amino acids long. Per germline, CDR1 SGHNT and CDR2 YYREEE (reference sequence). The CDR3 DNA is TGTGCCAGCAGCTTACAGGATCTAAGCTCTGGGGCCAACGTCCTGACTTTC. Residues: CASSLQDLSSGANVLTF.

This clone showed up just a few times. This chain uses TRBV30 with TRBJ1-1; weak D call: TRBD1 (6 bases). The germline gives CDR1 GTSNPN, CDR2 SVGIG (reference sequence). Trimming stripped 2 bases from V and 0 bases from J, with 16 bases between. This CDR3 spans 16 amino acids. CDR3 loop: CAWSKEGGALNTEAFF. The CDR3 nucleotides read TGTGCCTGGAGTAAAGAAGGGGGGGCCTTGAACACTGAAGCTTTCTTT. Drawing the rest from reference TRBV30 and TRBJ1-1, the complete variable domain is SQTIHQWPATLVQPVGSPLSLECTVEGTSNPNLYWYRQAAGRGLQLLFYSVGIGQISSEVPQNLSASRPQDRQFILSSKKLLLSDSGFYLCAWSKEGGALNTEAFFGQGTRLTVV.

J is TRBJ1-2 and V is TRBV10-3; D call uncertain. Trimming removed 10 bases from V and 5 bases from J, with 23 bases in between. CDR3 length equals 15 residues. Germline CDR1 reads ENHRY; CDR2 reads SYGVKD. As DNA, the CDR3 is TGTGCCACGGGGAGCGGGGTGGGAGCCAAATATGGCTACACCTTC. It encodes CATGSGVGAKYGYTF.

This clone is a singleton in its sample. CDR3: CASSPDGAGADTDTQYF. As DNA, the CDR3 is TGTGCCAGCTCACCCGACGGAGCGGGGGCCGACACAGATACGCAGTATTTT. This rearrangement joins TRBV18 to TRBJ2-3, with 8 positions matching TRBD2. Germline CDR1 reads KGHSH; CDR2 reads LQKENI. V lost 3 bases to trimming and J lost 2 bases; unmatched junction nucleotides: 10. The CDR3 consists of 17 residues.

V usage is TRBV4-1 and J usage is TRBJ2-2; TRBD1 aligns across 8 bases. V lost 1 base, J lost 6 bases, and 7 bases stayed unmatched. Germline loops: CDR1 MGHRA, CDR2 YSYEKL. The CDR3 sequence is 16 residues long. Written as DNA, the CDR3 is TGCGCCAGCAGCCAAGCCCAGGGGGCTCCGCCCGGGGAGCTGTTTTTT. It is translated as CASSQAQGAPPGELFF.